This T cell receptor beta chain was profiled in a study of blood T cells in healthy people across ages. The CDR3 contains 16 residues. V lost 6 bases and J lost 6; bases outside the gene matches: 9. The V gene's germline CDR1 is SQVTM and CDR2 ANQGSEA. Primed by a sample-barcoded 5' primer and a J-beta primer mix, a second PCR proceeded for 7 to 11 cycles. MiXCR was run by TCRdb on the 5' RACE reads, yielding one entry per CDR3 protein. The repertoire consists of approximately 1,700,000 distinct CDR3 sequences, with about 39% occurring once and the leading ten covering roughly 23%. Sequencing input: blood. V gene TRBV29-1 combines with J gene TRBJ2-1; TRBD2 matches 15 bases. This TCR derives from a human donor in good health. CDR3 sequence (DNA): TGCAGCGTAGTCGGACTAGCGGGGGGGCCTGGCAATGAGCAGTTCTTC. This sequence encodes CSVVGLAGGPGNEQFF.